The 25 T cell receptor beta chains presented below share a single source sample, sequenced in a study of graft-versus-host responses after intestinal transplantation. Only in-frame clones appear in the TCRdb table, and some are missing; sequencing was by immunoSEQ multiplex PCR. The table has roughly 5,000 clones, approximately 25% seen once. The sample consisted of alloreactive CD4+ T cells from a mixed lymphocyte reaction culture, taken before intestinal transplant. Subset indicated: CFSE-low proliferating T cells sorted from approximately 6-day pre-transplant mixed lymphocyte reaction (GvH or HvG direction). The receptors here all came from a human patient who received an intestinal transplant.

This clone has more than one count but fewer than ten. The gene calls are TRBV30 and TRBJ2-2, with TRBD1 as a possible D gene (6 bases). Germline loops: CDR1 GTSNPN, CDR2 SVGIG (reference sequence). The CDR3 covers 15 residues. Trimming removed 8 bases at V and 9 bases at J, with 25 bases between. The CDR3 DNA is TGTGCCAGCAACCAGCCGGACAGAGACCGGCGGGAGCTGTTTTTT. Residues: CASNQPDRDRRELFF.

By its share, this clone is medium-sized (0.01 to 0.1%). V usage is TRBV7-2 and J usage is TRBJ1-5, with D unclear. The V gene's germline CDR1 is SGHTA and CDR2 FQGNSA. The V gene lost 2 bases and the J gene lost 2 bases, with 13 bases spanning the gap. CDR3 length: 16 residues. In DNA form, the CDR3 reads TGTGCCAGCAGCTTACAAAGTTTGCAGGGCAATCAGCCCCAGCATTTT. Translation gives CASSLQSLQGNQPQHF.

This clone has a handful of counts. V is TRBV11-3 and J is TRBJ1-4; TRBD1 matches at 7 bases. Germline loops: CDR1 SGHNT, CDR2 YENEEA. Trimming took 1 base from V and 3 from J; bases not matched to a gene: 2. The CDR3 loop spans 15 amino acids. DNA of the CDR3: TGTGCCAGCAGCTTAGGGGACAGATCTAATGAAAAACTGTTTTTT. Amino acid sequence: CASSLGDRSNEKLFF.

This clone was picked up one time. J is TRBJ2-2 and V is TRBV6-9, with TRBD1 matching over 7 bases. With V trimmed by 3 bases and J by 4 bases, 5 bases remained unmatched. CDR1 and CDR2 (germline): MNHGY, SVAAGI. The CDR3 totals 15 residues. The CDR3 nucleotides read TGTGCCAGCAGTTACGACAGGGTGGGCACCGGGGAGCTGTTTTTT. Its translation: CASSYDRVGTGELFF.

The table lists this clone with a count of one. The V call is TRBV5-8, the J call TRBJ1-2; TRBD1 agrees at 9 bases. After removal of 2 bases from V and 8 bases from J, the junction contained 4 bases not matched to a gene. The length of the CDR3 is 13 residues. The germline V gene encodes CDR1 SGHTS and CDR2 YDEGEE. CDR3 DNA sequence: TGTGCCAGCAGCTTAGGCACAGGGGGCGGCTACACCTTC. Amino acid sequence: CASSLGTGGGYTF. Full variable domain (remainder filled in from reference TRBV5-8 and TRBJ1-2): EAGVTQSPTHLIKTRGQQATLRCSPISGHTSVYWYQQALGLGLQFLLWYDEGEERNRGNFPPRFSGRQFPNYSSELNVNALELEDSALYLCASSLGTGGGYTFGSGTRLTVV.

In this sample, this clone is medium-sized (0.01 to 0.1%). The chain links TRBV5-1 to TRBJ1-1; a weak D match, TRBD1 (6 bases). Between the trimmed V and J ends, which lost 5 bases and 1 base, there was a span of 9 bases. This CDR3 spans 13 amino acids. Germline V gene lookup returns CDR1 SGHRS and CDR2 YFSETQ. CDR3 sequence: CASRGGRNTEAFF. The CDR3 DNA reads as TGCGCCAGCAGGGGGGGCAGGAACACTGAAGCTTTCTTT. The full variable domain, its missing parts supplied by reference TRBV5-1 and TRBJ1-1, is KAGVTQTPRYLIKTRGQQVTLSCSPISGHRSVSWYQQTPGQGLQFLFEYFSETQRNKGNFPGRFSGRQFSNSRSEMNVSTLELGDSALYLCASRGGRNTEAFFGQGTRLTVV.

By sample share, this clone is medium-sized. V and J are TRBV7-9 and TRBJ2-5; perhaps TRBD1 as D (5 bases). CDR3 size: 13 residues. V lost 3 bases, J lost 4 bases, and 9 bases lay in between. CDR1 SEHNR and CDR2 FQNEAQ come from the germline V gene (reference sequence). In DNA, the CDR3 is TGTGCCAGCAGCTTCGCAGGGTCAGAGACCCAGTACTTC. Its protein is CASSFAGSETQYF.

This clone is medium-sized by share. This rearrangement joins TRBV11-1 to TRBJ2-7; a possible D gene is TRBD1 (5 bases). This CDR3 is built from 14 residues. Trimming pared 1 base from V and 4 bases from J, leaving 11 bases between. Germline V gene data show CDR1 as SGHAT and CDR2 as FQDESV (reference sequence). Here the CDR3 reads CASSLDPGYYEQYF. The CDR3 coding sequence is TGTGCCAGCAGCTTAGACCCAGGGTATTACGAGCAGTACTTC.

The gene calls are TRBV6-9 and TRBJ2-7; a possible D gene is TRBD1 (6 bases). Germline CDR1 is MNHGY and CDR2 is SVAAGI. V lost 5 bases and J lost 0, with 14 bases in between. This CDR3 contains 15 residues. CDR3 nucleotide sequence: TGTGCCAGCAGTGCCGACAGGCGAAGCTCCTACGAGCAGTACTTC. Translated, it gives CASSADRRSSYEQYF.

This clone is termed medium-sized. The chain combines TRBV6-1 with TRBJ1-5, with a possible D match to TRBD1 (6 bases). V was trimmed by 0 bases and J by 6 bases, leaving 12 bases between them. The CDR3 has 15 residues. CDR1 is MNHNS, CDR2 SASEGT, per germline. The CDR3 DNA reads as TGTGCCAGCAGTGAAGCGGGGGGCGCAGGTCAGCCCCAGCATTTT. It encodes CASSEAGGAGQPQHF.

J is TRBJ2-7 and V is TRBV7-9; D call uncertain. The germline V and J ends were trimmed by 4 bases and 3 bases, with 13 bases remaining between them. The V gene's germline CDR1 is SEHNR and CDR2 FQNEAQ (reference sequence). The CDR3 is made up of 14 amino acids. CDR3 sequence: CASSSGVYNYEQYF. The CDR3 DNA is TGTGCCAGCAGCTCCGGAGTCTACAACTACGAGCAGTACTTC.

The rearrangement links TRBV6-1 to TRBJ2-5; the D call may be TRBD1 or TRBD2 (5 bases each). Near its end, the DNA agrees better with TRBJ2-7, so the J call may be wrong. The CDR3 is 14 residues long. CDR1 and CDR2 from the germline V gene are MNHNS and SASEGT. This CDR3 is CASRTGPLTYEQYF. The CDR3 DNA reads as TGTGCCAGCAGGACGGGACCGTTAACTTACGAGCAGTACTTC.

The chain uses TRBV4-1 and TRBJ2-5; 7 nucleotides match TRBD1. V lost 0 bases to trimming and J lost 4 bases; unmatched junction nucleotides: 8. The CDR3 is 16 amino acids. The V gene's germline CDR1 is MGHRA and CDR2 YSYEKL. The CDR3 spells CASSQEGSTGRETQYF. The CDR3 DNA reads TGCGCCAGCAGCCAAGAAGGCTCGACAGGGAGAGAGACCCAGTACTTC.

This clone was picked up a small number of times. The V and J genes are TRBV19 and TRBJ2-1; tentatively, D is TRBD2 (6 bases). CDR3 length: 16 amino acids. Per germline, CDR1 LNHDA and CDR2 SQIVND (reference sequence). Trimming removed 2 bases at V and 1 base at J, with 12 bases between. CDR3 DNA sequence: TGTGCCAGTAGTATAATCGAGGGAGGATCCTACAATGAGCAGTTCTTC. Translating it yields CASSIIEGGSYNEQFF.

This chain connects TRBV7-9 to TRBJ2-5; D not certain. V shed 9 bases and J shed 3 bases, with 11 bases lying between them. The germline gives CDR1 SEHNR, CDR2 FQNEAQ (reference sequence). The CDR3 is 12 residues long. CDR3 region: CASVEHKETQYF. The CDR3 DNA reads TGTGCCAGTGTTGAGCATAAAGAGACCCAGTACTTC.

This clone was recorded a few times. This rearrangement joins TRBV30 to TRBJ1-5, with TRBD1 as a possible D gene (5 bases). Looked up from germline, CDR1 is GTSNPN and CDR2 is SVGIG (reference sequence). The ends were cut back, 5 bases at V and 4 bases at J, with 15 bases in the middle. The CDR3 runs 14 residues. The CDR3 loop is CAWGAGLANQPQHF. The CDR3 coding sequence is TGTGCCTGGGGGGCAGGTCTCGCGAATCAGCCCCAGCATTTT.

This clone was detected only a few times. A much larger clonotype is one base distant, so this may be a read error. V is TRBV5-1 and J is TRBJ2-2, with D possibly matching TRBD2 (6 bases). The CDR3 consists of 15 residues. The V and J ends lost 5 bases and 1 base respectively, with 12 bases between them. The germline CDR1 and CDR2 sequences are SGHRS and YFSETQ. The CDR3: CASRGRSLNTGELFF. The CDR3 DNA reads TGCGCCAGCAGGGGGAGGAGCCTGAACACCGGGGAGCTGTTTTTT.

This chain connects TRBV6-1 to TRBJ2-5, with a possible D match to TRBD1 (7 bases). Trimming pared 2 bases from V and 2 bases from J, leaving 12 bases between. Germline CDR1 and CDR2: MNHNS and SASEGT. The CDR3 length is 15 residues. As DNA, the CDR3 is TGTGCCAGCAGTGAACAGGGGGGAGTTCAAGAGACCCAGTACTTC. This gives the protein CASSEQGGVQETQYF.

J is TRBJ2-7 and V is TRBV11-2; 7 bases are a match to TRBD2. TRBJ2-1 explains the end of the DNA better; the J call may be wrong. The CDR3 runs 15 residues. Germline V lookup: CDR1 SGHAT, CDR2 FQNNGV. CDR3 bases: TGTGCCAGCAGCTTCTCGACTAGCAGACACAATGAGCAGTTCTTC. This translates into CASSFSTSRHNEQFF.

The genes are TRBV2 and TRBJ1-2; TRBD1 matches 9 bases. V dropped 1 base and J dropped 8; count of bases not matched to a gene: 2. This CDR3 has 13 amino acids. CDR1 SNHLY and CDR2 FYNNEI come from the germline V gene. DNA of the CDR3: TGTGCCAGCAGTGAAGACAGGGGGCGGGGCTACACCTTC. It encodes CASSEDRGRGYTF. The whole variable domain, remainder taken from reference TRBV2 and TRBJ1-2, is EPEVTQTPSHQVTQMGQEVILRCVPISNHLYFYWYRQILGQKVEFLVSFYNNEISEKSEIFDDQFSVERPDGSNFTLKIRSTKLEDSAMYFCASSEDRGRGYTFGSGTRLTVV.

This chain links TRBV19 with TRBJ2-6; D gene ambiguous. The CDR3 contains 19 residues. Germline values: CDR1 LNHDA, CDR2 SQIVND (reference sequence). V was cut by 5 bases and J by 5 bases, with 25 bases left in between. Written as DNA, the CDR3 is TGTGCCAGTAGTCTATGCAAGACAAATCACAAAAGTCGGGCCAACGTCCTGACTTTC. Protein sequence: CASSLCKTNHKSRANVLTF.

This clone is labeled medium-sized (0.01 to 0.1%). The chain employs TRBV9 and TRBJ1-4; 7 bases are shared with TRBD1. V shed 4 bases, J shed 3 bases, and the junction held 6 bases outside the gene matches. The CDR3 has 15 residues. The germline V gene encodes CDR1 SGDLS and CDR2 YYNGEE. The CDR3, as DNA: TGTGCCAGCAGCCCGTGGACAGGAGCTAATGAAAAACTGTTTTTT. It codes for CASSPWTGANEKLFF.

This clone occurred a few times. This chain connects TRBV10-1 to TRBJ2-5; a possible D gene is TRBD1 (5 bases). Germline CDR1 and CDR2: WNHNN and SYGVQD (reference sequence). This CDR3 has 13 residues. The V end lost 5 bases, the J end lost 4 bases, and 11 bases lay between the germline ends. CDR3 in amino acids: CASSPGLRETQYF. The CDR3, as DNA: TGCGCCAGCAGTCCAGGGTTGAGAGAGACCCAGTACTTC.

With regard to this clone: A much larger clone lies a single base off, so this may be a read error. This sequence joins TRBV10-1 and TRBJ2-1; D is perhaps TRBD1 or TRBD2 (6 bases each). The CDR3 is made up of 15 amino acids. In germline, CDR1 is WNHNN, CDR2 SYGVQD (reference sequence). CDR3 amino acids: CACSRLGGSYNEQFF. The CDR3 DNA is TGCGCCTGCAGTCGACTAGGGGGGTCCTACAATGAGCAGTTCTTC.

The V gene is TRBV28, the J gene TRBJ2-5; TRBD2 agrees at 10 bases. The CDR3 covers 16 residues. Germline-derived CDR1 and CDR2 are MDHEN and SYDVKM. The J segment lost 5 bases and the V segment lost 2 bases, leaving 8 bases of the junction unmatched. CDR3 sequence (DNA): TGTGCCAGCAGTTTAAGGCTAGCGGGAGCTGGGGAGACCCAGTACTTC. Protein product: CASSLRLAGAGETQYF.